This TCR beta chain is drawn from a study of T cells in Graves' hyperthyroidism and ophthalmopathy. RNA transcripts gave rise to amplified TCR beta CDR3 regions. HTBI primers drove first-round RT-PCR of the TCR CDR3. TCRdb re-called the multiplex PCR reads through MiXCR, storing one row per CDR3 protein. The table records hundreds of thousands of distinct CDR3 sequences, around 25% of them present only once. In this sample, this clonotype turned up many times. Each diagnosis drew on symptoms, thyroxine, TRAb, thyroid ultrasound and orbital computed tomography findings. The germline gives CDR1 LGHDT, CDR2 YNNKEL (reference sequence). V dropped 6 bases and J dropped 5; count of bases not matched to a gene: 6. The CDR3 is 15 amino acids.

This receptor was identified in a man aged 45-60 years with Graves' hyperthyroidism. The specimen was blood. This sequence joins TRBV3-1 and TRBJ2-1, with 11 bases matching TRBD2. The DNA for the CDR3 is TGTGCCAGCAGACTGACTAGCGGGAACCACAATGAGCAGTTCTTC. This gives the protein CASRLTSGNHNEQFF.